The T cell receptor (beta chain) under discussion was sequenced for a study of T cell clonality in common variable immunodeficiency. Study outcomes and limitations: CVID subjects had higher TCRbeta clonality than healthy controls, most marked in about a third.

This clone was picked up many times. Antigen unknown. The read is 3 residues too short to cover the CDR3 end, so that end is filled in from the germline J gene. Profiled with immunoSEQ multiplex PCR; TCRdb holds only in-frame clones, not every one. The profile covers about 66,000 clones, none occurring a single time. Germline-derived CDR1 and CDR2 are GTSNPN and SVGIG (reference sequence). V lost 8 bases, J lost 4 bases, and 23 bases lay in between. This CDR3 spans 15 amino acids. This TCR was sampled from a person aged 18 to 69 in good health. V gene TRBV30 combines with J gene TRBJ2-5; D possibly corresponds to TRBD2 (6 bases). Material for sequencing was peripheral blood mononuclear cells. The CDR3 is CAGRGGQGGGETQYF. The covered CDR3 bases are TGTGCCGGACGAGGAGGGCAGGGAGGTGGAGAGACC.